These 14 T cell receptor beta chains originate from one sample sequenced in a study of blood T cell repertoires in COVID-19. Produced via immunoSEQ multiplex PCR; TCRdb's table is partial and in-frame only. The data contain under 350,000 clones, around 87% of them singletons. Sequenced sample: peripheral blood. These TCRs come from a man in his 70s with acute or convalescent COVID-19.

This clone turned up a few times. This sequence joins TRBV10-1 and TRBJ2-2; D perhaps matches TRBD2 (5 bases). CDR1 WNHNN and CDR2 SYGVQD come from the germline V gene (reference sequence). The CDR3 extends over 14 amino acids. V gave up 11 bases and J gave up 2 bases, with 15 bases separating them. CDR3 in DNA: TGCGCCCCCGGGCCGGGGTATAACACCGGGGAGCTGTTTTTT. This gives the protein CAPGPGYNTGELFF.

V gene TRBV3-1 (or the pseudogene TRBV3-2) combines with J gene TRBJ2-5; D is unclear. This CDR3 has 13 residues. The V and J ends lost 1 base and 7 bases respectively, with 10 bases between them. Germline assignment: CDR1 LGHDT and CDR2 YNNKEL (reference sequence). CDR3 protein: CASSQVTLGTQYF. CDR3 in DNA: TGTGCCAGCAGCCAAGTGACTTTGGGGACCCAGTACTTC.

J is TRBJ1-3 and V is TRBV24-1; D may be TRBD1 (5 bases). CDR1 is KGHDR, CDR2 SFDVKD, per germline. Trimming took 2 bases from V and 1 from J, leaving 11 bases between them. The CDR3 has 16 residues. The CDR3 reads CATSDSGGASGNTIYF. The CDR3 bases are TGTGCCACCAGTGATTCGGGAGGGGCGTCTGGAAACACCATATATTTT.

The rearrangement joins TRBV28 to TRBJ1-5, with 9 bases aligning to TRBD1. The germline gives CDR1 MDHEN, CDR2 SYDVKM. The CDR3 has 15 amino acids. The J segment lost 7 bases and the V segment lost 7 bases, leaving 11 bases of the junction unmatched. CDR3 nucleotides: TGTGCCAGCAAGTCATGGGACAGGGAAGGACAGCCCCAGCATTTT. It is translated as CASKSWDREGQPQHF.

DNA for the CDR3: TGTGCCAGTAACGTACGCGGTGGTAATTCACCCCTCCACTTT. This gives the protein CASNVRGGNSPLHF. The chain has TRBV19 and TRBJ1-6, with D unresolved. Germline CDR1 reads LNHDA; CDR2 reads SQIVND (reference sequence). Trimming took off 7 bases at V and 6 bases at J, with 13 bases between the two ends. The CDR3 sequence is 14 residues long.

This clone has ten or more counts. This chain connects TRBV7-8 to TRBJ2-1, with 13 positions matching TRBD2. Trimming removed 5 bases from V and 7 bases from J; junction bases left unmatched: 5. This CDR3 spans 15 amino acids. Germline V gene lookup returns CDR1 SGHVS and CDR2 FQNEAQ. CDR3 residues: CASSRTSGSMNEQFF. Here the CDR3 DNA reads TGTGCCAGCAGCCGGACTAGCGGGAGTATGAATGAGCAGTTCTTC.

The rearrangement uses TRBV10-3 and TRBJ1-2; tentative D call: TRBD1 (5 bases). Germline loops: CDR1 ENHRY, CDR2 SYGVKD. With 7 bases removed from V and 1 base from J, the gap between germline ends came to 10 bases. This CDR3 is built from 13 residues. The CDR3 reads CAITAGINYGYTF. DNA of the CDR3: TGTGCCATCACTGCAGGGATTAACTATGGCTACACCTTC.

This chain links TRBV4-3 with TRBJ2-7; TRBD2 might be the D (7 bases). The CDR3 is 16 amino acids. CDR1 is LGHNA and CDR2 is YSLEER in the germline V gene. The V gene lost 1 base and the J gene lost 2 bases, with 15 bases spanning the gap. CDR3 sequence: CASSQGGGTIPYEQYF. DNA for the CDR3: TGCGCCAGCAGCCAAGGGGGGGGGACAATTCCCTACGAGCAGTACTTC.

This chain connects TRBV2 to TRBJ1-1; possible D gene TRBD1, 6 bases. Germline lookup yields CDR1 SNHLY and CDR2 FYNNEI. The V and J ends lost 8 bases and 3 bases respectively, with 16 bases between them. This CDR3 region has 14 residues. CDR3 residues: CASGATGRDTEAFF. The CDR3 coding sequence is TGTGCCAGCGGAGCTACAGGGAGGGACACTGAAGCTTTCTTT.

In DNA form, the CDR3 reads TGTGCCACCAGCCTATCGGGACAGGCACGTTCACCCCTCCACTTT. Residues: CATSLSGQARSPLHF. V and J are TRBV24-1 and TRBJ1-6; 8 bases are shared with TRBD1. The CDR3 runs 15 residues. Germline CDR1 reads KGHDR; CDR2 reads SFDVKD. The V gene end was trimmed by 7 bases and the J gene end by 9 bases; junction bases not matched to a gene: 10.

The chain combines TRBV19 with TRBJ1-3; D uncertain. CDR1 is LNHDA, CDR2 SQIVND, per germline (reference sequence). The length of the CDR3 is 12 residues. V shed 6 bases and J shed 0 bases, with 3 bases lying between them. CDR3 in DNA: TGTGCCAGTAGCGTCTCTGGAAACACCATATATTTT. Residues: CASSVSGNTIYF.

In the case of this clone: In the same sample, other DNA sequences code for this CDR3. The rearrangement links TRBV12-3 or TRBV12-4 to TRBJ1-1; 7 bases are a match to TRBD1. The CDR3 covers 13 residues. Trimming removed 5 bases from V and 1 base from J; junction bases left unmatched: 1. Here the CDR3 reads CASSRQGNTEAFF. For the CDR3, the DNA is TGTGCCAGCAGTCGACAGGGGAACACTGAAGCTTTCTTT.

The gene calls are TRBV4-1 and TRBJ2-7, with D possibly matching TRBD1 (5 bases). Germline V gene lookup returns CDR1 MGHRA and CDR2 YSYEKL. CDR3 length: 15 amino acids. The V and J ends lost 2 bases and 2 bases respectively, with 13 bases between them. Here the CDR3 DNA reads TGCGCCAGCAGCCAAAGTTTTACAGGCCCCTACGAGCAGTACTTC. It translates to CASSQSFTGPYEQYF.

This chain joins TRBV4-3 and TRBJ2-3; TRBD2 matches 9 bases. Looked up from germline, CDR1 is LGHNA and CDR2 is YSLEER. Losses at the gene ends were 3 bases for V and 0 bases for J; bases not matched to a gene: 19. The CDR3 spans 21 residues. The CDR3 sequence: CASSHTFGGGATAASTDTQYF. The CDR3 coding sequence is TGCGCCAGCAGCCATACCTTTGGCGGGGGGGCGACTGCGGCTAGCACAGATACGCAGTATTTT.